This is a list of T cell receptor beta chains from one sample in a study of blood T cell repertoires in COVID-19. This table comes from immunoSEQ multiplex PCR, and its TCRdb copy is limited to in-frame clones, with some not included. The sample has 200,000 to 250,000 clones; roughly 86% are singletons. Material for sequencing was peripheral blood. The receptor set was obtained from a woman in her seventies with active or convalescent COVID-19. The CDR3 runs from the conserved cysteine through the conserved F or W. D genes are given only for firm matches. Not all rows give a size; the values are once, few, many and, for expanded clones, a class.

V	D	size	J	DNA	CDR3
TRBV6-5	TRBD1	NA	TRBJ1-5	TGTGCCAGCAGCAGGACAGGAGTCAATCAGCCCCAGCATTTT	CASSRTGVNQPQHF
TRBV12-3/TRBV12-4	NA	NA	TRBJ1-4	TGTGCCAACTCGAGGGATGAAAAACTGTTTTTT	CANSRDEKLFF
TRBV12-3/TRBV12-4	TRBD2	NA	TRBJ2-1	TGTGCCAGCAGCCTAGCGGGAAGTGAGCAGTTCTTC	CASSLAGSEQFF
TRBV5-4	TRBD1	NA	TRBJ1-1	TGTGCCAGCAGCCCTGGACAGGTCTCTGAAGCTTTCTTT	CASSPGQVSEAFF
TRBV27	NA	NA	TRBJ1-1	TGTGCCAGCAGTTTTTTCCGGGGAAACACTGAAGCTTTCTTT	CASSFFRGNTEAFF
TRBV6-1	TRBD1	NA	TRBJ1-5	TGTGCCAGCAGTGAAGGCGGTCGAGGGGGCGCTTACAATCAGCCCCAGCATTTT	CASSEGGRGGAYNQPQHF
TRBV18	NA	NA	TRBJ1-5	TGTGCCAGCTCACCGGCGGGTAGACAGCCCCAGCATTTT	CASSPAGRQPQHF
TRBV9	TRBD1	few	TRBJ1-2	TGTGCCAGCAGCGCCGTATACAGGGGACCGCAAGAAAGGAACTATGGCTACACCTTC	CASSAVYRGPQERNYGYTF
TRBV20-1	NA	NA	TRBJ2-5	TGCAGTGCTAGTCCCCGAGGTCGGGAGACCCAGTACTTC	CSASPRGRETQYF
TRBV5-1	NA	NA	TRBJ1-5	TGCGCCAGCAGGGAGGGAGTTAACAATCAGCCCCAGCATTTT	CASREGVNNQPQHF
TRBV5-1	TRBD1	NA	TRBJ2-2	TGCGCCAGCGCTCAGGGGGAGCGCGCGAACACCGGGGAGCTGTTTTTT	CASAQGERANTGELFF
TRBV24-1	TRBD1	NA	TRBJ1-5	TGTGCCACCAGTGATTCCAAGGGACAGGGAAATAGCAATCAGCCCCAGCATTTT	CATSDSKGQGNSNQPQHF
TRBV7-2	TRBD2	NA	TRBJ2-5	TGTGCCAGCAGCTTAGAAAGGTCGGGAAAGCGGGGGAGGGAGACCCAGTACTTC	CASSLERSGKRGRETQYF
TRBV7-9	NA	NA	TRBJ2-2	TGTGCCAGCAGTCAGGGGTTACCCGACACCGGGGAGCTGTTTTTT	CASSQGLPDTGELFF
TRBV5-4	NA	NA	TRBJ2-2	TGTGCCAGCAGCCCAGACAGGTTTAGCACCGGGGAGCTGTTTTTT	CASSPDRFSTGELFF
TRBV12-5	NA	NA	TRBJ2-1	TGTGCTAGTGGTCCCCGACAGGGAGGCGGCAATGAGCAGTTCTTC	CASGPRQGGGNEQFF
TRBV12-5	NA	NA	TRBJ2-1	TGTGCTAGTGGTTTGGTAATGGCGGGGGCCTCCTACAATGAGCAGTTCTTC	CASGLVMAGASYNEQFF
TRBV12-3/TRBV12-4	NA	once	TRBJ2-5	TGTGCCAGCAGTTCAACAACCGAGACCCAGTACTTC	CASSSTTETQYF
TRBV6-5	TRBD1	few	TRBJ1-2	TGTGCCAGCAGGGGACAGGGGGCGAACCATGGCTACACCTTC	CASRGQGANHGYTF
TRBV3-1/TRBV3-2	NA	NA	TRBJ1-1	TGTGCCAGCAGCCCTCGACAGGTGAACACTGAAGCTTTCTTT	CASSPRQVNTEAFF
TRBV15	TRBD2	few	TRBJ2-1	TGTGCCACCAGCAGTGGGAGTAGCGGGGTTAACAATGAGCAGTTCTTC	CATSSGSSGVNNEQFF
TRBV29-1	TRBD1	NA	TRBJ1-2	TGCAGCGTTGGGCAGGGGGCAGCCAACTATGGCTACACCTTC	CSVGQGAANYGYTF
TRBV4-3	NA	NA	TRBJ1-2	TGCGCCAGCAGCCAAGATTACAGGGAGCCTTATGGCTACACCTTC	CASSQDYREPYGYTF
TRBV9	NA	NA	TRBJ2-7	TGTGCCAGCAGCGTAGGGGACACCTCCTACGAGCAGTACTTC	CASSVGDTSYEQYF
TRBV6-1	NA	NA	TRBJ1-1	TGTGCCAGCACCTGGGGAGGGAACACTGAAGCTTTCTTT	CASTWGGNTEAFF
TRBV10-2	TRBD1	few	TRBJ1-2	TGCGCCAGCAGTGAGTTACAGGGGAGCTACACCTTC	CASSELQGSYTF
TRBV2	NA	once	TRBJ2-4	TGTGCCAGCAGCCAAGACCCAGGGGTAGCCAAAAACATTCAGTACTTC	CASSQDPGVAKNIQYF
TRBV27	NA	NA	TRBJ2-2	TGTGCCAGCAGTTTTTTAGCGAACACCGGGGAGCTGTTTTTT	CASSFLANTGELFF
TRBV3-1/TRBV3-2	NA	once	TRBJ1-1	TGTGCCAGCAGCCAAGGTGGGGGGGTCACTGAAGCTTTCTTT	CASSQGGGVTEAFF
TRBV6-5	NA	NA	TRBJ2-5	TGTGCCAGCAGTTACTCGAACGGGGAGACCCAGTACTTC	CASSYSNGETQYF
TRBV4-3	NA	NA	TRBJ1-4	TGCGCCAGCAGCCAAGACTTGAATGAAAAACTGTTTTTT	CASSQDLNEKLFF
TRBV12-3/TRBV12-4	NA	NA	TRBJ2-7	TGTGCCAGCAGTCCCCAGGGTCTTTACGAGCAGTACTTC	CASSPQGLYEQYF
TRBV5-1	NA	NA	TRBJ2-5	TGCGCCAGCAGCTTAGGGGGTCCGCAAGAGACCCAGTACTTC	CASSLGGPQETQYF